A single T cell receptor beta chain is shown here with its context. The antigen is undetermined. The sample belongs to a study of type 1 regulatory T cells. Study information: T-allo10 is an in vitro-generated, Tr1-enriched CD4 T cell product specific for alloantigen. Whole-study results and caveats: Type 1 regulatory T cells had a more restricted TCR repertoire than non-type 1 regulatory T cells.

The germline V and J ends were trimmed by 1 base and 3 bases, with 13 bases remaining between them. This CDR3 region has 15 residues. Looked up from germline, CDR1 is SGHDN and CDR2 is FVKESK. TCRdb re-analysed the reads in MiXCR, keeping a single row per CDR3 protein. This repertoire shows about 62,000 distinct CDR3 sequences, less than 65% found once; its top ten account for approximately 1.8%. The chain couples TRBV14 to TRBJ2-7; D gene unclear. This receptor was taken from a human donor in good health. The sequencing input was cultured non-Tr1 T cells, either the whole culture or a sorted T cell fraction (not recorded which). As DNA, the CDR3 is TGTGCCAGCAGCCAAGGGGTAGCAGTTGTCTACGAGCAGTACTTC. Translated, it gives CASSQGVAVVYEQYF. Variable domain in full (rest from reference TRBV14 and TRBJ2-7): EAGVTQFPSHSVIEKGQTVTLRCDPISGHDNLYWYRRVMGKEIKFLLHFVKESKQDESGMPNNRFLAERTGGTYSTLKVQPAELEDSGVYFCASSQGVAVVYEQYFGPGTRLTVT.